This TCR beta chain came from a study of T cell clonotyping in hematopoietic cell transplantation. Broader study findings: Recipient TCR diversity dropped after transplant; expanded clonotypes rose from day 30 to 180. Cells were unsorted, so CD4 and CD8 contributions were not separated. At the given depth, recipient repertoires were over 97% de novo clonotypes.

The sample's time point: recipient sample about 28 days before transplant, after cytoreduction. Concerning this clone: What it binds is not known.

Using immunoSEQ multiplex PCR, the repertoire was profiled, and TCRdb retains in-frame clones only, with some absent. The data hold about 80,000 clones, with roughly 95% observed a single time. The V and J ends lost 0 bases and 12 bases, in that order; junction bases with no gene match: 7. Germline V gives CDR1 SGHRS, CDR2 YFSETQ. The length of the CDR3 is 14 residues. Sample: peripheral blood mononuclear cells, taken before stem cell transplant. This TCR came from a woman aged 45-60 years with acute myeloid leukemia. Some clones in this sample may be carry-over from other donors' samples. V is TRBV5-1 and J is TRBJ1-4, with TRBD1 matching 8 bases. The CDR3 region is CASSLGQGQDELFF. In nucleotides, the CDR3 is TGCGCCAGCAGCTTGGGACAGGGACAGGACGAACTGTTTTTT. Supplemented by reference TRBV5-1 and TRBJ1-4, the full variable domain reads KAGVTQTPRYLIKTRGQQVTLSCSPISGHRSVSWYQQTPGQGLQFLFEYFSETQRNKGNFPGRFSGRQFSNSRSEMNVSTLELGDSALYLCASSLGQGQDELFFGSGTQLSVL.